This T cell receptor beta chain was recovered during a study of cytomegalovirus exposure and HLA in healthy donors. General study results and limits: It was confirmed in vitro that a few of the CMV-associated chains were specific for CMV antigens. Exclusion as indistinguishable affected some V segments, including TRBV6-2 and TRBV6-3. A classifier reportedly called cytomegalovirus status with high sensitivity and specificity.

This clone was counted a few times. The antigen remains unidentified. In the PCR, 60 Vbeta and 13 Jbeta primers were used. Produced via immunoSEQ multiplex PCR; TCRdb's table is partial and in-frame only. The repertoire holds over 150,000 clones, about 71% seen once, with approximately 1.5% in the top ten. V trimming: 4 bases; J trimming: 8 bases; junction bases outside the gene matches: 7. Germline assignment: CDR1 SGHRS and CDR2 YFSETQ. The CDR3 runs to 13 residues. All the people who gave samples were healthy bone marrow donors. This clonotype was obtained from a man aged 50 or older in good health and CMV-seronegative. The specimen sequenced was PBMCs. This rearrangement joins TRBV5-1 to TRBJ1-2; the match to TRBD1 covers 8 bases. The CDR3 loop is CASSPTGQGGYTF. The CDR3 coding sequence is TGCGCCAGCAGCCCGACAGGACAGGGAGGCTACACCTTC.